This T cell receptor beta chain was retrieved from a study of T cell responses to AZD1222 COVID-19 vaccine. The CDR3 runs 13 residues. The germline V and J ends were trimmed by 1 base and 2 bases, with 4 bases remaining between them. In germline, CDR1 is SGHTA, CDR2 FQGNSA. The assay was immunoSEQ multiplex PCR, and TCRdb's table has in-frame clones only and misses some. The sample lists more than 70,000 clones, approximately 91% seen once, with roughly 4.9% in the top ten. The origin of this receptor is an adult who received the AZD1222 COVID-19 vaccine. Source: peripheral blood, taken 28 days after the second AZD1222 dose. The rearrangement links TRBV7-2 to TRBJ2-3; D remains unclear. The CDR3 spells CASSLDFTDTQYF. In nucleotides, the CDR3 is TGTGCCAGCAGCTTAGATTTCACAGATACGCAGTATTTT.